Each of the 5 T cell receptor beta chains below was sequenced from the same sample in a study of T cells in Graves' hyperthyroidism and ophthalmopathy. Amplification of TCR beta CDR3 regions used RNA as the template. HTBI primers were the set used in a first-round RT-PCR of the TCR CDR3. MiXCR, run by TCRdb on the multiplex PCR reads, gives a single entry per CDR3 protein. The sample shows around 580,000 distinct CDR3 sequences, 46% of them seen only once. The sample taken for sequencing was peripheral blood or thyroid tissue (not recorded which). Receptor source: a woman between 18 and 29 years old with Graves' hyperthyroidism.

This clonotype was picked up many times. The rearrangement links TRBV16 to TRBJ2-5; 7 bases map to TRBD2. J gave up 3 bases and V 3 bases, and 10 bases lay outside the gene matches. CDR3 length: 16 residues. Germline V gene data show CDR1 as KGHSY and CDR2 as FQNENV. Here the CDR3 reads CASSQAQGLAEETQYF. The CDR3 region has the DNA TGTGCCAGCAGCCAGGCCCAAGGGCTAGCGGAAGAGACCCAGTACTTC.

There are many counts of this clonotype. V and J are TRBV7-9 and TRBJ1-5; D unclear. V lost 5 bases, J lost 0 bases, and 17 bases lay in between. Looked up from germline, CDR1 is SEHNR and CDR2 is FQNEAQ (reference sequence). This CDR3 contains 17 residues. The CDR3 reads CASSQYGETYSNQPQHF. DNA for the CDR3: TGTGCCAGCAGCCAATATGGGGAGACATATAGCAATCAGCCCCAGCATTTT.

This clonotype was seen more than once but under ten times. V usage is TRBV7-3 and J usage is TRBJ1-2; TRBD1 aligns across 7 bases. Germline loops: CDR1 SGHTA, CDR2 FQGTGA. The CDR3 covers 16 residues. V gave up 4 bases and J gave up 7 bases; unmatched junction bases: 15. This CDR3 is CASSSTPGTDSGGYTF. As DNA, the CDR3 is TGTGCCAGCAGCTCCACGCCTGGGACAGACTCGGGTGGCTACACCTTC.

Notes on this clonotype: As the CDR3 is not closed by the conserved phenylalanine or tryptophan, this likely results from a read error. Because the CDR3's place on the DNA is in doubt, the DNA is left out and the CDR3 is given as listed by TCRdb. The chain's CDR3 is CASSQETGR. The rearrangement uses TRBV14 and TRBJ1-2; TRBD1 is the table's D call and was not checked against the DNA. Germline CDR1 is SGHDN and CDR2 is FVKESK. The CDR3 has 9 residues if both end residues are counted.

This clonotype was counted ten times or more. The genes are TRBV12-3 or TRBV12-4 and TRBJ1-4; D not resolved. The CDR3 has 15 residues. V was pared by 7 bases and J by 0 bases, with 12 bases between. CDR3 sequence: CASMEEGATNEKLFF. The CDR3 region has the DNA TGTGCCAGCATGGAAGAAGGCGCAACTAATGAAAAACTGTTTTTT.